These 2 T cell receptor beta chains share one sample of origin, sequenced in a study of T cells in Graves' hyperthyroidism and ophthalmopathy. RNA transcripts were the template for amplifying TCR beta CDR3 regions. The TCR CDR3 was amplified in a first-round RT-PCR using the HTBI primer set. TCRdb re-derived calls from the multiplex PCR reads in MiXCR, one entry per CDR3 protein. The table records about 560,000 distinct CDR3 sequences, around 15% of them present only once. The source material was blood. The source of these receptors is a woman aged 18 to 35 with Graves' hyperthyroidism.

In this sample, this clonotype turned up a few times. This chain connects TRBV4-1 to TRBJ2-1; the match to TRBD2 covers 7 bases. CDR1 is MGHRA, CDR2 YSYEKL, per germline. Trimming took 3 bases from V and 6 from J; bases not matched to a gene: 8. This CDR3 has 15 residues. CDR3: CASSHAGTTGNEQFF. The DNA of the CDR3 is TGCGCCAGCAGCCACGCCGGGACTACGGGCAATGAGCAGTTCTTC.

This chain links TRBV6-1 with TRBJ1-1; 7 bases are a match to TRBD1. CDR3 length: 14 residues. Germline loops: CDR1 MNHNS, CDR2 SASEGT. Trimming took 2 bases from V and 1 from J; bases not matched to a gene: 1. CDR3 amino acids: CASSERGPNTEAFF. The CDR3 DNA is TGTGCCAGCAGTGAAAGGGGGCCGAACACTGAAGCTTTCTTT.